This T cell receptor beta chain was obtained from a study of cytomegalovirus exposure and HLA in healthy donors. The V gene end was trimmed by 5 bases and the J gene end by 6 bases; junction bases not matched to a gene: 6. The length of the CDR3 is 14 residues. In germline, CDR1 is SEHNR, CDR2 FQNEAQ (reference sequence). Study results and limitations: Differences between HLA loci emerged in a later analysis of TCR association rates, with DRB1 most and HLA-C fewest. For most TCR sequences rarity was the rule, although some public TCRs occurred in many donors. By a later analysis, the bulk of CMV-associated TCR beta chains appeared HLA-restricted.

This clone came up a few times. The antigen is undetermined. At collection, donors were nominally healthy, but unrecorded immune exposures were probable. Primers included in the PCR were 60 Vbeta and 13 Jbeta primers. Data came from immunoSEQ multiplex PCR; TCRdb stores just in-frame clones and leaves some out. The sample records roughly 100,000 clones, roughly 15% being singletons. The sequence came from a female donor in good health and CMV-seronegative. The sequenced material came from PBMCs. The J gene is TRBJ2-1, the V gene TRBV7-9; TRBD2 agrees at 8 bases. CDR3 DNA sequence: TGTGCCAGCAGCGTCACCGGGACTAGCAATGAGCAGTTCTTC. Protein: CASSVTGTSNEQFF.